The 21 T cell receptor beta chains given below trace back to one sample, sequenced in a study of CD8 T cells in ankylosing spondylitis. TCRdb reprocessed the 5' RACE reads via MiXCR and lists one record per CDR3 protein. The table includes just under 95,000 distinct CDR3 sequences, 7.5% to 9% detected once. Input material: blood, either unsorted or a sorted T cell fraction (not recorded which). The receptors were sampled from a male donor with ankylosing spondylitis or in good health (not recorded which).

The sample holds many counts of this clonotype. V and J are TRBV28 and TRBJ2-1, with TRBD2 matching 7 bases. Germline CDR1 reads MDHEN; CDR2 reads SYDVKM. V gave up 4 bases and J gave up 3 bases; unmatched junction bases: 12. The length of the CDR3 is 17 residues. CDR3 sequence (DNA): TGTGCCAGCAGTTCCCTCCGGGCTAGCGGAGTCTACAATGAGCAGTTCTTC. This sequence encodes CASSSLRASGVYNEQFF. Drawing the rest from reference TRBV28 and TRBJ2-1, the complete variable domain is DVKVTQSSRYLVKRTGEKVFLECVQDMDHENMFWYRQDPGLGLRLIYFSYDVKMKEKGDIPEGYSVSREKKERFSLILESASTNQTSMYLCASSSLRASGVYNEQFFGPGTRLTVL.

The sample holds one count of this clonotype. A read error is possible here, since a much larger clone lies one base away. The conserved final phenylalanine or tryptophan is absent from the CDR3, which likely points to a read error. The chain uses TRBV3-1 and TRBJ2-1; D ambiguous. V gave up 1 base and J gave up 12 bases, with 13 bases separating them. Germline loops: CDR1 LGHDT, CDR2 YNNKEL (reference sequence). The CDR3 is made up of 13 amino acids. This CDR3 is CASSQVGDRRQFL. The CDR3 DNA reads as TGTGCCAGCAGCCAAGTGGGCGATCGTAGGCAGTTCTTG.

This clonotype was found a few times. V gene TRBV5-1 combines with J gene TRBJ2-5, with D unclear. Deletions cut 5 bases from V and 4 bases from J, with 3 bases between. The CDR3 runs to 10 residues. The germline V gene has CDR1 SGHRS and CDR2 YFSETQ. The DNA for the CDR3 is TGCGCCAGCAGGGGAGAGACCCAGTACTTC. Its translation: CASRGETQYF.

The sample holds many counts of this clonotype. The chain is built from TRBV20-1 and TRBJ2-1; D is ambiguous. The CDR3 loop spans 13 amino acids. The germline V gene encodes CDR1 DFQATT and CDR2 SNEGSKA (reference sequence). The germline V and J ends were trimmed by 5 bases and 4 bases, with 12 bases remaining between them. The CDR3 sequence: CSAGAGEYNEQFF. In DNA form, the CDR3 reads TGCAGTGCTGGCGCAGGAGAGTACAATGAGCAGTTCTTC.

This clonotype was counted ten times or more. The genes are TRBV11-1 and TRBJ2-6; 8 bases fit TRBD2. Germline V lookup: CDR1 SGHAT, CDR2 FQDESV (reference sequence). The CDR3 runs 18 residues. The trim removed 5 bases at V and 2 bases at J, leaving 11 bases unmatched. The CDR3 sequence is CASSNVRGGSTGANVLTF. In nucleotides, the CDR3 is TGTGCCAGCAGCAACGTTCGGGGGGGCTCCACTGGGGCCAACGTCCTGACTTTC.

The CDR3: CASSRRYNEQFF. The CDR3 bases are TGTGCCAGCAGCCGGCGATACAATGAGCAGTTCTTC. The chain employs TRBV11-1 and TRBJ2-1; D gene ambiguous. Germline CDR1 SGHAT, CDR2 FQDESV (reference sequence). Trimming took off 5 bases at V and 4 bases at J, with 6 bases between the two ends. CDR3 length: 12 residues.

This clonotype was seen repeatedly, ten times or more. The CDR3 region is CASSYGTNHIRDAQYF. The CDR3 bases are TGTGCCAGCAGTTACGGGACTAACCACATCAGGGATGCGCAGTATTTT. V gene TRBV6-5 combines with J gene TRBJ2-3; 7 bases agree with TRBD2. This CDR3 is 16 amino acids long. The J segment lost 10 bases and the V segment lost 2 bases, leaving 15 bases of the junction unmatched. The germline V gene has CDR1 MNHEY and CDR2 SVGAGI.

This clonotype was recorded at least ten times. V usage is TRBV20-1 and J usage is TRBJ1-3; D call uncertain. V lost 2 bases and J lost 2, with 7 bases in between. The germline V gene encodes CDR1 DFQATT and CDR2 SNEGSKA (reference sequence). CDR3 length: 13 residues. CDR3 sequence reads: CSARRRPGNTIYF. As DNA, the CDR3 is TGCAGTGCTAGACGGAGACCTGGAAACACCATATATTTT.

This clonotype was recorded at least ten times. This rearrangement joins TRBV28 to TRBJ2-7; D is possibly TRBD1 (6 bases). CDR1 and CDR2 (germline): MDHEN, SYDVKM. The CDR3 is 14 amino acids. Between the trimmed V and J ends, which lost 4 bases and 5 bases, there was a span of 15 bases. DNA of the CDR3: TGTGCCAGCAGTTACGAAACAGGGTCCCACGAGCAGTACTTC. Protein product: CASSYETGSHEQYF.

There are a few counts of this clonotype. The chain carries TRBV7-2 and TRBJ2-5, with TRBD2 identical over 14 bases. The V gene's germline CDR1 is SGHTA and CDR2 FQGNSA. Germline trimming cut 9 bases from V and 2 bases from J; bases unmatched to any gene: 8. This CDR3 contains 16 residues. The CDR3: CARERGLAGDQETQYF. CDR3 in DNA: TGTGCCAGGGAGAGGGGACTAGCGGGGGATCAAGAGACCCAGTACTTC. Looking up the rest from reference TRBV7-2 and TRBJ2-5 gives the full variable domain: GAGVSQSPSNKVTEKGKDVELRCDPISGHTALYWYRQSLGQGLEFLIYFQGNSAPDKSGLPSDRFSAERTGGSVSTLTIQRTQQEDSAVYLCARERGLAGDQETQYFGPGTRLLVL.

As concerns this clonotype: A much bigger clone sits one base away, suggesting this may be a read error. In DNA form, the CDR3 reads TGTGCCAGCAGTTTCGAGGGAATGAGTGACTACACCTTC. Translating it yields CASSFEGMSDYTF. The genes are TRBV12-3 or TRBV12-4 and TRBJ1-2, with D hard to call. Trimming pared 3 bases from V and 10 bases from J, leaving 15 bases between. The CDR3 is made up of 13 amino acids.

This clonotype was seen at least ten times. This sequence joins TRBV20-1 and TRBJ2-7; the D is unclear. CDR1 and CDR2 (germline): DFQATT, SNEGSKA (reference sequence). This CDR3 region has 15 residues. The germline V and J ends were trimmed by 5 bases and 0 bases, with 17 bases remaining between them. The CDR3 nucleotides read TGCAGTGCTGGGCCCCCCACCCAGAGCTCCTACGAGCAGTACTTC. Translation gives CSAGPPTQSSYEQYF.

Remarks on this clonotype: The CDR3 ends on some other residue instead of the conserved phenylalanine or tryptophan, so this is likely a read error. This chain joins TRBV7-9 and TRBJ2-1; D ambiguous. Trimming left V 1 base short and J 10 bases short, with 11 bases between. Germline V gives CDR1 SEHNR, CDR2 FQNEAQ (reference sequence). CDR3 length: 13 amino acids. CDR3 DNA sequence: TGTGCCAGCAGCTTAGTGGGTAGCACGGAGCAGTTCCTC. Amino acids: CASSLVGSTEQFL.

This clonotype was recorded many times. The rearrangement joins TRBV24-1 to TRBJ2-7; no firm D call. Trimming took 2 bases from V and 2 from J, leaving 0 bases between them. Germline CDR1 and CDR2: KGHDR and SFDVKD. CDR3 length equals 11 residues. The DNA for the CDR3 is TGTGCCACCAGTGATTCCTACGAGCAGTACTTC. This gives the protein CATSDSYEQYF.

This clonotype was counted many times. A read error may account for a junction end that differs from germline. This chain links TRBV20-1 with TRBJ1-5; 8 nucleotides line up with TRBD1. Germline CDR1 and CDR2: DFQATT and SNEGSKA (reference sequence). This CDR3 is built from 15 residues. This chain's CDR3 is CSASAGTGSNQPQQF. Here the CDR3 DNA reads TGCAGTGCTAGTGCCGGGACAGGCAGCAATCAGCCCCAGCAGTTT.

This clonotype was recorded at least ten times. The chain links TRBV5-1 to TRBJ1-5, with a weak D call TRBD1 (5 bases). Trimming shortened V by 4 bases and J by 6 bases, and 14 bases separated the two germline ends. This CDR3 is built from 14 residues. Looked up from germline, CDR1 is SGHRS and CDR2 is YFSETQ. The CDR3 DNA reads as TGCGCCAGCAGCATAGACGGGGGGGGTCAGCCCCAGCATTTT. Amino acids: CASSIDGGGQPQHF.

This clonotype was recorded at least ten times. The chain couples TRBV29-1 to TRBJ2-3; perhaps TRBD1 as D (5 bases). V lost 6 bases and J lost 3, with 16 bases in between. Germline CDR1 and CDR2: SQVTM and ANQGSEA. The CDR3 covers 14 residues. The CDR3 coding sequence is TGCAGCGTCCGTCCCAAGACAGTAACAGATACGCAGTATTTT. It is translated as CSVRPKTVTDTQYF.

This clonotype was seen many times. As DNA, the CDR3 is TGCGCCAGCAGCCGTGGACAGGGCGACACTGAAGCTTTCTTT. This sequence encodes CASSRGQGDTEAFF. V is TRBV5-1 and J is TRBJ1-1; 8 bases map to TRBD1. V lost 4 bases and J lost 3; bases outside the gene matches: 5. Germline CDR1 SGHRS, CDR2 YFSETQ. CDR3 length equals 14 residues.

This clonotype was counted ten times or more. V is TRBV5-1 and J is TRBJ2-7; D is uncertain. Germline V lookup: CDR1 SGHRS, CDR2 YFSETQ. The CDR3 consists of 11 residues. V lost 0 bases to trimming and J lost 6 bases, with 4 bases between them. CDR3 nucleotides: TGCGCCAGCAGCTTGGAGACCGAGCAGTACTTC. Protein product: CASSLETEQYF.

This clonotype was seen many times. The chain links TRBV5-1 to TRBJ1-6; 7 nucleotides align to TRBD1. Germline values: CDR1 SGHRS, CDR2 YFSETQ. CDR3 length: 14 residues. The junction had 5 bases not matched to a gene; V was cut back by 4 bases and J by 7 bases. In nucleotides, the CDR3 is TGCGCCAGCAGCCCGACAGGGAGCAATTCACCCCTCCACTTT. The encoded protein is CASSPTGSNSPLHF.

Ten or more counts support this clonotype. This chain joins TRBV28 and TRBJ2-7, with a tentative D call TRBD1 (6 bases). Germline CDR1 is MDHEN and CDR2 is SYDVKM. The V and J ends lost 3 bases and 2 bases respectively, with 17 bases between them. CDR3 length: 16 residues. CDR3 sequence (DNA): TGTGCCAGCAGTTTTTCAGGGGACCAACTTACCTACGAGCAGTACTTC. Residues: CASSFSGDQLTYEQYF. Filled out from reference TRBV28 and TRBJ2-7, the complete variable domain reads DVKVTQSSRYLVKRTGEKVFLECVQDMDHENMFWYRQDPGLGLRLIYFSYDVKMKEKGDIPEGYSVSREKKERFSLILESASTNQTSMYLCASSFSGDQLTYEQYFGPGTRLTVT.